This T cell receptor beta chain emerged from a study of cytomegalovirus exposure and HLA in healthy donors. Study information: The study placed 70% to 85% of its roughly 400 genotyped donors in the Caucasian-associated ancestry cluster.

Findings and limits, study-wide: Per a prior analysis, the majority of TCR beta V segments were productive roughly 87% or roughly 30% of the time.

Remarks on this clone: Its target is unknown.

Germline CDR1 is MNHEY and CDR2 is SVGAGI. The CDR3 loop spans 15 amino acids. Trimming pared 7 bases from V and 1 base from J, leaving 16 bases between. It was with 60 Vbeta and 13 Jbeta primers that the PCR ran. Profiling relied on immunoSEQ multiplex PCR, and the TCRdb table lists in-frame clones only, not all of them. The profile shows 180,000 or so clones, 75% to 85% of them singletons. The sequence derives from a man aged 18 to 30 in good health and CMV-seronegative. Source material: PBMCs. The rearrangement joins TRBV6-5 to TRBJ1-2; D possibly corresponds to TRBD1 (6 bases). In DNA form, the CDR3 reads TGTGCCAGCACACGATTGGACAGTCTTAACTATGGCTACACCTTC. It codes for CASTRLDSLNYGYTF.